This entry describes one T cell receptor beta chain. This clone's antigen is unknown. Base qualities are not at hand, and no much larger clone is one base apart. The time point label of this sample denotes: cells obtained before transplantation from donor or recipient. CD3+CD4+ and CD3+CD8+ populations were FACS-sorted from unstimulated pre-transplant donor and recipient cells taken from spleen or lymph nodes. Library method: the immunoSEQ multiplex PCR assay. For most patients, genomic DNA was isolated with the Qiagen DNeasy Blood and Tissue Kit and sent frozen to Adaptive Biotechnologies for TCR sequencing. For most patients, genomic DNA was subjected to high-throughput TCR-beta CDR3 sequencing by Adaptive Biotechnologies. The original pipeline was this. Adaptive's ImmunoSEQ software was the source of the TCR sequencing data for approximately 18 patients, while a few other patients were processed with MiXCR and VDJtools. To correct CD4 versus CD8 sorting errors, sequences present in both subsets at a frequency ratio below 5:1 were removed. Because the origin of CDR3 nucleotide sequences shared between donor and recipient could not be assigned, those sequences were removed. Alloreactive clones required at least 2-fold expansion over unstimulated cells and minimum CFSE-low frequency of 0.002% (template counts) or 0.001% (read counts). Mappable clones were those detected in sequenced pre-transplant spleen, lymph node, or MLR CFSE-low populations of the donor or recipient. The cumulative frequency of alloreactive clones was calculated as a percentage of all sequences, weighted by copy number. TCRdb's version of the immuneACCESS table is confined to in-frame rearrangements and falls short of the full clone set. An unresolved V gene accounts for under half of the shortfall where checked; the remainder is of unknown origin. Clonal size and the V and J genes are those of that table, whereas D and trimming came from the DNA. A total of about 41,000 clones appear in this sample, roughly 95% of them only once. The ten largest make up around 0.53% of the sample.

This sample stems from a study of graft-versus-host responses after intestinal transplantation (dated by TCRdb to the early 2020s). For the study in its entirety: Multivisceral, liver-intestinal, or isolated intestinal transplants were received by the recipients. Anti-thymocyte globulin induction was given to all recipients, followed by maintenance tacrolimus and steroids for two to four years. After intestinal transplantation, graft-versus-host and host-versus-graft alloreactive T cell clones were followed in the graft, circulation and bone marrow using bulk TCR-beta CDR3 sequencing. Alloreactive clones were identified by sequencing pre-transplant mixed lymphocyte reaction products and comparing them with unstimulated pre-transplant donor and recipient T cells. Rather than being sequenced by the commercial service, samples from a few later patients were sequenced in-house on an Illumina MiSeq and processed with MiXCR. A peak of at least 4% donor T cells among recipient peripheral blood mononuclear cells was the definition used for donor T cell macrochimerism. A cohort of about 25 intestinal transplant recipients, including one retransplant, was enrolled, and a few patients lacking pretransplant specimens were excluded.

V and J lose 4 bases and 3 bases, and a span of 11 bases separates them. CDR1 and CDR2 are drawn from the germline V gene: WSHSY, SAAADI. The cysteine opens and the phenylalanine closes a CDR3 of 14 amino acids. Of the read, only the CDR3 DNA is kept; its 42 bases are in frame from base 1. General findings and caveats noted by the study authors: The conclusions were limited by the relatively low number and heterogeneity of the intestinal transplant patients. Peak levels of circulating GvH clones were associated with declines in HvG clones early after transplant. In patients with donor T cell macrochimerism, the allografts had high GvH to HvG T cell clonal ratios. GvH clones were detected in recipient bone marrow, and some appeared earlier in ileal mucosa or blood, consistent with an intestinal mucosal origin.

The origin of this receptor is a human donor who was the organ donor for an intestinal transplant. The chain was built from TRBV10-2 and TRBJ2-3, with the D gene too uncertain to name. Material: unstimulated CD8+ T cells sorted from spleen or lymph node cells, obtained before transplant. The bases read TGCGCCAGCAGTGTTCTTTCGGGTACAGATACGCAGTATTTT. It codes for CASSVLSGTDTQYF.